This T cell receptor (beta chain) was profiled in a study of CD8+ T cells in alopecia areata (dated by TCRdb to 2016 to 2019). Background on the whole study: The treated patients took part in an open-label pilot trial in which moderate-to-severe alopecia areata was treated with oral tofacitinib at 5 to 10 mg twice daily. Tofacitinib-treated patients had biopsies at baseline and at 4 and 24 weeks of treatment, with a later scalp biopsy in several patients. Patients stayed on tofacitinib for 6 to 18 months and then had 6 months of follow-up off drug so that delayed response and recurrence could be assessed. RNA came from the PAXgene miRNA kit for fixed scalp, the miRNeasy kit for PBMCs, and the RNeasy kit for mouse skin. In treated patients, disease severity was measured using the SALT score, which gives the percentage of scalp surface area affected. Human TCRbeta sequencing covered scalp tissue and sorted CD4+ and CD8+ peripheral blood T cells from patchy and totalis/universalis alopecia areata patients and healthy controls. Scalp clonality was compared among normal scalp (n=4), patchy alopecia areata scalp (n=8), and alopecia totalis/universalis scalp (n=8). High-throughput TCRbeta sequencing was used to examine T cell clonal expansion in alopecia areata in both the C3H/HeJ mouse model and human patients. immunoSEQ multiplex PCR using 35 Vbeta forward primers and 13 Jbeta reverse primers was used to amplify TCRbeta CDR3 regions.

Library preparation used the immunoSEQ multiplex PCR assay. RNA was extracted from all samples and reverse transcribed into cDNA, which served as template for TCR sequencing. SuperScript III was used to make first-strand cDNA, primed with a 2:1 mix of oligo-dT and random hexamers. A synthetic immune receptor repertoire was used to measure amplification bias, and any remaining bias was corrected computationally. From the authors' description of their analysis: Raw reads were preprocessed for error removal, and CDR3 was defined according to IMGT conventions as running from the conserved cysteine to phenylalanine. To get clonality, Shannon entropy was normalized by log2 of the number of productive unique TCRs and the result was subtracted from 1. Scalp TCRbeta sequences were cross-referenced with sorted blood CD4 and CD8 repertoires so that the CD4 or CD8 identity of scalp clones could be inferred. TCRdb mirrors the immuneACCESS table, restricted to in-frame sequences. Some clones are absent from its copies; in checked studies, under half trace to an unresolved V gene, and the reason for the others is unknown. That table gives V, J and clone size, and the DNA gave D and trimming. The sample table records about 190,000 clones; approximately 56% of these occur just once. Of the sample, 0.65% to 0.7% falls within the top ten clones.

The paper's findings and limits, for the study overall: Higher clonality and more expanded CD8+ clones were observed in lesional scalp than in normal scalp, particularly in alopecia totalis/universalis, a finding suggestive of antigenic drive. Because the treated cohort was small and had just a single nonresponder, larger studies are needed to establish links between baseline CD8+ expansion and response. Tofacitinib significantly lowered scalp clonality and the number of expanded CD8+ clones among the top 100 scalp clones. During tofacitinib treatment, many expanded lesional clones remained in scalp and blood, and this persistence may partly explain relapse after treatment is stopped. TCR sequences shared between patients were less clear than in mice, possibly partly because of HLA diversity in the patient population. Unlike mouse skin, which is dominated by gammadelta T cells, normal human skin has resident alphabeta T cells that are also sequenced, and this complicates analysis of the scalp TCR repertoire.

The sample's time point label, decoded: about 4 weeks on oral tofacitinib. Reading the label with the study, this specimen's treatment or condition is: oral pan-JAK inhibitor, 5-10 mg twice daily. Lesional scalp punch biopsies and peripheral blood were obtained from alopecia areata patients. PBMCs were separated by density centrifugation and stained for CD3, CD4 and CD8, after which CD4+ and CD8+ T cells were sorted on a FACSAria. With respect to this clone: The specificity of this receptor is unknown. Per-base quality was not reported, and no clone a single base away is much larger than it.

The CDR3 spans 13 residues, from the cysteine through the phenylalanine. Solely the CDR3 DNA is kept, with 39 bases framed from the first base. The germline V gene (reference sequence) specifies LNHDA as CDR1 and SQIVND as CDR2. V and J lose 8 bases and 1 base, and a span of 8 bases separates them. The source is a human donor with alopecia areata. The sample here was CD4+ T cells sorted from blood, taken at week 4, from a patient treated with tofacitinib. The sequence links TRBV19 to TRBJ2-2, with no confident D gene call. The CDR3 corresponds to CASYAGNTGELFF. The DNA reads TGTGCCAGTTACGCCGGGAACACCGGGGAGCTGTTTTTT.